These 24 T cell receptor beta chains were sequenced from one sample in a study of lymphopenia after photon versus proton radiotherapy. Here immunoSEQ multiplex PCR was the method, and the copy in TCRdb shows in-frame clones only, minus some. This table holds about 22,000 clones, about 89% found once. The starting material was peripheral blood, obtained from a patient treated with proton-based radiotherapy. The receptors originated from an older man with esophageal cancer.

This chain uses TRBV18 with TRBJ1-2; D is uncertain. Germline CDR1 and CDR2: KGHSH and LQKENI. V dropped 0 bases and J dropped 5 bases, with 10 bases sitting between them. CDR3 length: 14 residues. This CDR3 reads CASSPPRQAYGYTF. CDR3 coding DNA: TGTGCCAGCTCACCACCAAGGCAGGCGTATGGCTACACCTTC.

J is TRBJ2-1 and V is TRBV29-1, with TRBD2 matching 7 bases. Germline V CDR1 and CDR2: SQVTM, ANQGSEA. V was pared by 0 bases and J by 5 bases, with 7 bases of the junction left unmatched. This CDR3 spans 15 amino acids. The CDR3 protein is CSVEDPTGGDNEQFF. The CDR3 DNA reads TGCAGCGTTGAAGATCCAACGGGAGGTGACAATGAGCAGTTCTTC.

This clone has a handful of counts. This chain joins TRBV13 and TRBJ1-1; D is undetermined. Germline CDR1 PRHDT, CDR2 FYEKMQ (reference sequence). V dropped 1 base and J dropped 1 base, with 10 bases sitting between them. CDR3 size: 15 residues. The CDR3: CASSLVPGTNTEAFF. DNA for the CDR3: TGTGCCAGCAGCTTAGTTCCGGGTACGAACACTGAAGCTTTCTTT.

The CDR3 sequence: CASSAGTSGSFGREQFF. Written as DNA, the CDR3 is TGTGCCAGCAGTGCCGGGACTAGCGGGAGTTTTGGACGGGAGCAGTTCTTC. The chain couples TRBV27 to TRBJ2-1; 14 bases fit TRBD2. The V gene's germline CDR1 is MNHEY and CDR2 SMNVEV (reference sequence). This CDR3 comprises 17 residues. Trimming took 5 bases from V and 10 from J; bases not matched to a gene: 13.

The chain couples TRBV7-9 to TRBJ2-6; D ambiguous. Looked up from germline, CDR1 is SEHNR and CDR2 is FQNEAQ (reference sequence). The CDR3 is 14 amino acids. Trimming took off 5 bases at V and 4 bases at J, with 9 bases between the two ends. The CDR3 nucleotides are TGTGCCAGCAGCCCTCGGGCGGGGGCCAACGTCCTGACTTTC. Translation gives CASSPRAGANVLTF.

In its sample, this clone was seen once. This rearrangement joins TRBV4-1 to TRBJ1-1, with 10 bases lining up with TRBD1. Germline values: CDR1 MGHRA, CDR2 YSYEKL. Losses at the gene ends were 4 bases for V and 1 base for J; bases not matched to a gene: 0. The CDR3 runs 14 residues. CDR3 amino acids: CASSRDRGNTEAFF. Here the CDR3 DNA reads TGCGCCAGCAGCCGGGACAGGGGGAACACTGAAGCTTTCTTT.

V is TRBV30 and J is TRBJ2-1, with D perhaps assigned TRBD1 or TRBD2 (8 bases each). This CDR3 is built from 13 residues. Germline V gene lookup returns CDR1 GTSNPN and CDR2 SVGIG (reference sequence). V dropped 3 bases and J dropped 15 bases, with 21 bases sitting between them. For the CDR3, the DNA is TGTGCCTGGAGCGTTAGCGGGACCGGGACAGGGTTCTTC. This translates into CAWSVSGTGTGFF.

The chain has TRBV5-1 and TRBJ1-3; weak D call: TRBD1 (6 bases). CDR3 size: 16 residues. CDR1 and CDR2 from the germline V gene are SGHRS and YFSETQ. V lost 4 bases to trimming and J lost 4 bases, with 18 bases between them. CDR3 DNA sequence: TGCGCCAGCAGCGTAGGGGGAGAAGTCATGGGAAACACCATATATTTT. It is translated as CASSVGGEVMGNTIYF.

The chain uses TRBV7-2 and TRBJ2-1; TRBD1 agrees at 8 bases. Trimming at V came to 1 base and at J to 9 bases, leaving 2 bases not matched to a gene. Germline CDR1 is SGHTA and CDR2 is FQGNSA. The CDR3 is 13 amino acids. CDR3 nucleotide sequence: TGTGCCAGCAGCTTAGACAGGGGGATTGAGCAGTTCTTC. Translated: CASSLDRGIEQFF.

This rearrangement joins TRBV6-5 to TRBJ1-2; no definite D call. Trimming cost V 6 bases and J 3 bases, with 11 bases left between them. Germline assignment: CDR1 MNHEY and CDR2 SVGAGI. This CDR3 is built from 13 residues. The CDR3 sequence: CASRVSLYYGYTF. The CDR3 DNA is TGTGCCAGCAGAGTCAGCTTATACTATGGCTACACCTTC.

The rearrangement links TRBV7-2 to TRBJ2-7; D is possibly TRBD1 or TRBD2 (5 bases each). The length of the CDR3 is 13 residues. Germline values: CDR1 SGHTA, CDR2 FQGNSA. V was clipped by 0 bases and J by 7 bases, with 10 bases between them. DNA for the CDR3: TGTGCCAGCAGCTTAGCGCGAGGGACGGAGCAGTACTTC. Translated: CASSLARGTEQYF.

The gene calls are TRBV4-2 and TRBJ2-7; TRBD2 might be the D (6 bases). The CDR3 is 16 amino acids. The germline V and J ends were trimmed by 4 bases and 2 bases, with 18 bases remaining between them. Germline lookup yields CDR1 LGHNA and CDR2 YNFKEQ. CDR3 coding DNA: TGTGCCAGCAGCCTTAGTGAGGCGGGGAGGACCTACGAGCAGTACTTC. Translation: CASSLSEAGRTYEQYF.

The sample holds one count of this clone. V gene TRBV30 combines with J gene TRBJ1-6; D ambiguous. Germline-derived CDR1 and CDR2 are GTSNPN and SVGIG (reference sequence). This CDR3 is 13 amino acids long. V dropped 3 bases and J dropped 4 bases, with 7 bases sitting between them. The DNA of the CDR3 is TGTGCCTGGAGAGAGAGTTATAATTCACCCCTCCACTTT. It specifies CAWRESYNSPLHF.

The V call is TRBV6-1, the J call TRBJ1-3; D not resolved. Germline-derived CDR1 and CDR2 are MNHNS and SASEGT. V dropped 0 bases and J dropped 0 bases, with 9 bases sitting between them. The CDR3 length is 16 residues. The CDR3 spells CASSEALADSGNTIYF. The CDR3 DNA is TGTGCCAGCAGTGAAGCGTTGGCAGACTCTGGAAACACCATATATTTT.

The chain uses TRBV4-3 and TRBJ2-5; perhaps TRBD2 as D (5 bases). The CDR3 spans 14 residues. V shed 4 bases and J shed 2 bases, with 11 bases lying between them. CDR1 is LGHNA, CDR2 YSLEER, per germline. CDR3 DNA: TGCGCCAGCAGCCGTGGACTGGAGCAAGAGACCCAGTACTTC. Amino acids: CASSRGLEQETQYF.

J is TRBJ2-5 and V is TRBV5-6, with D uncertain. The J call may be incorrect, as the DNA end agrees better with TRBJ2-7. Germline V gives CDR1 SGHDT, CDR2 YYEEEE. This CDR3 is 16 amino acids long. CDR3 region: CASSVGYGVTVYEQYF. CDR3 in DNA: TGTGCCAGCAGCGTTGGTTATGGGGTAACGGTCTACGAGCAGTACTTC.

The chain couples TRBV27 to TRBJ2-4; the D gene is possibly TRBD1 (6 bases). In germline, CDR1 is MNHEY, CDR2 SMNVEV (reference sequence). The CDR3 totals 13 residues. Trimming took off 7 bases at V and 8 bases at J, with 15 bases between the two ends. CDR3 nucleotides: TGTGCCAGCATTCCTCAGGGGATGGACATTCAGTACTTC. Translating it yields CASIPQGMDIQYF.

The genes are TRBV7-2 and TRBJ2-5, with 12 bases identical to TRBD1. The CDR3 extends over 15 amino acids. J gave up 5 bases and V 5 bases, and 6 bases lay outside the gene matches. Germline-derived CDR1 and CDR2 are SGHTA and FQGNSA. The CDR3 nucleotides read TGTGCCAGCAGCGGGGACAGGGGGCGCTGGGAGACCCAGTACTTC. Its translation: CASSGDRGRWETQYF.

The chain carries TRBV19 and TRBJ2-7; no clear D. Trimming left V 3 bases short and J 4 bases short, with 10 bases between. CDR1 is LNHDA, CDR2 SQIVND, per germline (reference sequence). The CDR3 consists of 13 residues. CDR3 DNA sequence: TGTGCCAGTAGTATGTTTTTGGGTTACGAGCAGTACTTC. Its protein product is CASSMFLGYEQYF.

The chain couples TRBV7-9 to TRBJ2-6, with unresolved D. Trimming removed 5 bases at V and 0 bases at J, with 20 bases between. The CDR3 spans 19 residues. Germline values: CDR1 SEHNR, CDR2 FQNEAQ (reference sequence). DNA of the CDR3: TGTGCCAGCAGCCCCCTCCCCGAGACGCCTAACTCTGGGGCCAACGTCCTGACTTTC. It translates to CASSPLPETPNSGANVLTF.

The CDR3 region has the DNA TGTGCCTGGAACAGGGGGCAGAATGAAAAACTGTTTTTT. This sequence encodes CAWNRGQNEKLFF. The chain carries TRBV30 and TRBJ1-4, with TRBD1 identical over 9 bases. The length of the CDR3 is 13 residues. V was clipped by 4 bases and J by 5 bases; unmatched bases: 2. The V gene's germline CDR1 is GTSNPN and CDR2 SVGIG (reference sequence).

J is TRBJ2-3 and V is TRBV5-6; the D call may be TRBD1 or TRBD2 (5 bases each). Germline CDR1 SGHDT, CDR2 YYEEEE. With 0 bases removed from V and 0 bases from J, the gap between germline ends came to 8 bases. The CDR3 sequence is 15 residues long. The CDR3 DNA reads as TGTGCCAGCAGCTTGGAGGGACGGAGCACAGATACGCAGTATTTT. Translated: CASSLEGRSTDTQYF.

The chain couples TRBV9 to TRBJ2-5, with unresolved D. The CDR3 contains 13 residues. Germline V CDR1 and CDR2: SGDLS, YYNGEE. Trimming cost V 0 bases and J 2 bases, with 5 bases left between them. CDR3 bases: TGTGCCAGCAGCGTAGCTTTGCAAGAGACCCAGTACTTC. This translates into CASSVALQETQYF. Together with reference TRBV9 and TRBJ2-5, the CDR3 gives the full variable domain: DSGVTQTPKHLITATGQRVTLRCSPRSGDLSVYWYQQSLDQGLQFLIQYYNGEERAKGNILERFSAQQFPDLHSELNLSSLELGDSALYFCASSVALQETQYFGPGTRLLVL.

This chain connects TRBV10-3 to TRBJ2-3; TRBD2 agrees at 9 bases. With V trimmed by 1 base and J by 0 bases, 11 bases remained unmatched. CDR3 size: 19 residues. Germline lookup yields CDR1 ENHRY and CDR2 SYGVKD. The DNA for the CDR3 is TGTGCCATCAGTGAGTGGTTAGCGGGAGCTATCACGAGCACAGATACGCAGTATTTT. It specifies CAISEWLAGAITSTDTQYF.